A selection of T cell receptor beta chains follows, all from one sample in a study of cytomegalovirus exposure and HLA in healthy donors. Libraries were prepared by immunoSEQ multiplex PCR; TCRdb keeps only in-frame clonotypes and omits some of them. The data contain some 130,000 clones, 65% to 80% of them seen just once; the ten biggest clones take up around 1.5%. The sample comprised PBMCs. The source of these receptors is a young woman in good health and CMV-seronegative. Both conserved end residues are part of each CDR3. Fields, in order: V gene, clone size, J gene, D gene, CDR3 DNA, CDR3 protein. The D gene is left open where the match is weak. Only some rows state a clone size, as once, few, many or a class for expanded clones.

v_gene: TRBV7-8
abundance: -
j_gene: TRBJ2-3
d_gene: -
CDR3nt: TGTGCCAGCAGCTTCGGGACTGGACGCACAGATACGCAGTATTTT
CDR3aa: CASSFGTGRTDTQYF

v_gene: TRBV7-9
abundance: few
j_gene: TRBJ2-3
d_gene: -
CDR3nt: TGTGCCAGCAGCTTAAGGTCGGGGCGGGAATACACAGATACGCAGTATTTT
CDR3aa: CASSLRSGREYTDTQYF

v_gene: TRBV30
abundance: once
j_gene: TRBJ2-3
d_gene: TRBD2
CDR3nt: TGTGCCTGGGGAAGTGCCGGGACTAGCATAACCACAGATACGCAGTATTTT
CDR3aa: CAWGSAGTSITTDTQYF

v_gene: TRBV6-1
abundance: few
j_gene: TRBJ2-1
d_gene: -
CDR3nt: TGTGCCAGCAGCGCCAGGGGCAATGAGCAGTTCTTC
CDR3aa: CASSARGNEQFF

v_gene: TRBV4-1
abundance: few
j_gene: TRBJ2-2
d_gene: -
CDR3nt: TGCGCCAGCAGCCAAGGCACAGGGTCATTGAACACCGGGGAGCTGTTTTTT
CDR3aa: CASSQGTGSLNTGELFF

v_gene: TRBV6-5
abundance: few
j_gene: TRBJ1-1
d_gene: -
CDR3nt: TGTGCCAGCAGTTGGGGCCAGAACACTGAAGCTTTCTTT
CDR3aa: CASSWGQNTEAFF

v_gene: TRBV30
abundance: -
j_gene: TRBJ2-7
d_gene: -
CDR3nt: TGTGCCTGGAGTGCCTACTCCGGGCAGTACTTC
CDR3aa: CAWSAYSGQYF

v_gene: TRBV5-1
abundance: once
j_gene: TRBJ2-1
d_gene: TRBD2
CDR3nt: TGCGCCAGCAGCCCTAGCGGGAGGGTTTCGAATGAGCAGTTCTTC
CDR3aa: CASSPSGRVSNEQFF

v_gene: TRBV27
abundance: -
j_gene: TRBJ1-1
d_gene: -
CDR3nt: TGTGCCAGCAGTTCTTTCTCGAACACTGAAGCTTTCTTT
CDR3aa: CASSSFSNTEAFF

v_gene: TRBV5-4
abundance: -
j_gene: TRBJ2-7
d_gene: -
CDR3nt: TGTGCCAGCAGCTTGGGTGACAGACCCTACGAGCAGTACTTC
CDR3aa: CASSLGDRPYEQYF

v_gene: TRBV6-5
abundance: -
j_gene: TRBJ2-5
d_gene: -
CDR3nt: TGTGCCAGCAGGCGGATCGGAGAGACCCAGTACTTC
CDR3aa: CASRRIGETQYF

v_gene: TRBV9
abundance: few
j_gene: TRBJ1-3
d_gene: -
CDR3nt: TGTGCCAGCAGCGTGAGGGACTCTGGAAACACCATATATTTT
CDR3aa: CASSVRDSGNTIYF

v_gene: TRBV10-3
abundance: -
j_gene: TRBJ2-7
d_gene: TRBD2
CDR3nt: TGTGCCATCAGGGGGACTAGCGGGAGAGACGAGCAGTACTTC
CDR3aa: CAIRGTSGRDEQYF